Reported below is one TCR beta chain. The V gene's germline CDR1 is LGHDT and CDR2 YNNKEL (reference sequence). This CDR3 has 13 residues. Trimming cost V 2 bases and J 5 bases, with 10 bases left between them. This entry is derived from a study of blood T cell repertoires in COVID-19. Cohort assignment relied on participant-reported clinical history. The authors' processing: By means of reference gene primer amplification, nucleated cell counts were estimated. The data were produced by immunoSEQ multiplex PCR, yet TCRdb's version contains in-frame clones alone and is incomplete. V and J calls plus clone size are reproduced from that table; the DNA served to infer D and trimming. This sample carries about 380,000 clones, more than 75% of them seen once, and the ten largest clones take 1% to 1.5%.

The clonotype originates from a man in his thirties or forties who had recovered from COVID-19. The sequenced material came from PBMCs or T cells enriched from blood (not recorded which). The J gene is TRBJ2-7, the V gene TRBV3-1 (or the pseudogene TRBV3-2); a weak D match, TRBD2 (5 bases). This chain's CDR3 is CASSQRGSHEQYF. DNA for the CDR3: TGTGCCAGCAGCCAAAGAGGGTCCCACGAGCAGTACTTC.